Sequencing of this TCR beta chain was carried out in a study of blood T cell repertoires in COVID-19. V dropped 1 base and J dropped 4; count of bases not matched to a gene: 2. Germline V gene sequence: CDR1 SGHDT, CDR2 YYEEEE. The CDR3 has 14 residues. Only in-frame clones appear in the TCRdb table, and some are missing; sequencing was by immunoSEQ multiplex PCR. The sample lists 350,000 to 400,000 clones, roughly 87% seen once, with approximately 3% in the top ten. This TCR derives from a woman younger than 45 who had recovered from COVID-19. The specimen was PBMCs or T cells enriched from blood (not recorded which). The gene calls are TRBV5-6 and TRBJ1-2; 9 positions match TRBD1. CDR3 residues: CASSLWDRAYGYTF. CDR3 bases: TGTGCCAGCAGCTTGTGGGACAGGGCCTATGGCTACACCTTC.